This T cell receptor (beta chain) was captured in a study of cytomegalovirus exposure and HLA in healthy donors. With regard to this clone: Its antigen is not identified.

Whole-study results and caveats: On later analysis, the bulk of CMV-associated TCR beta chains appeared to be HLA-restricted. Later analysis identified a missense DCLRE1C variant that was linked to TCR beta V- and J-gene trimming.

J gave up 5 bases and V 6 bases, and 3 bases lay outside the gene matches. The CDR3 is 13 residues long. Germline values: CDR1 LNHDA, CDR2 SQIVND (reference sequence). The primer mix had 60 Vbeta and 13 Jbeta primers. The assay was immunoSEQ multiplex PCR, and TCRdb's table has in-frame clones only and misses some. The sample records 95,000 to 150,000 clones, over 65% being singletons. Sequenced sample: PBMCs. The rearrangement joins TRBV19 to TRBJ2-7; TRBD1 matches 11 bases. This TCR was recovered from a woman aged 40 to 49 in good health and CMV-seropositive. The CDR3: CASSRDRGDEQYF. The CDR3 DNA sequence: TGTGCCAGTAGCAGGGACAGGGGGGACGAGCAGTACTTC.